This T cell receptor (beta chain) emerged from a study of beta chain features in type 1 diabetes. About this clone itself: The antigen is undetermined.

CDR1 SGHRS and CDR2 YFSETQ come from the germline V gene. The CDR3 has 16 residues. J gave up 6 bases and V 4 bases, and 12 bases lay outside the gene matches. Expressed TCRB transcripts were sequenced after all isolated RNA was converted to cDNA. Clones were sequenced by immunoSEQ multiplex PCR, and TCRdb holds only the in-frame ones, with some missing. In the table there are some 900,000 clones, roughly 15% of which are singletons. Each of the CD4+ naive, central memory, regulatory and stem cell-like memory populations was sorted via CD45RO/CCR7/CD25/CD127/CD95/CD27. Findings of the study overall: A closer apparent resemblance between naive, central memory and Treg TCRB repertoires was seen in patients than in healthy donors. Fewer junction insertions and more nucleotide deletions appeared in type 1 diabetes patients. TCRB rearrangement may or may not be influenced by HLA type; here this remained unresolved.

The sequence was collected from a woman aged 18 to 35 in good health. The sequencing input was naive CD4+ T cells from blood. This sequence joins TRBV5-1 and TRBJ2-1, with 8 bases that match TRBD2. CDR3 region: CASSHGGLAGPNEQFF. The CDR3 DNA reads as TGCGCCAGCAGCCACGGGGGGCTAGCGGGTCCCAATGAGCAGTTCTTC.